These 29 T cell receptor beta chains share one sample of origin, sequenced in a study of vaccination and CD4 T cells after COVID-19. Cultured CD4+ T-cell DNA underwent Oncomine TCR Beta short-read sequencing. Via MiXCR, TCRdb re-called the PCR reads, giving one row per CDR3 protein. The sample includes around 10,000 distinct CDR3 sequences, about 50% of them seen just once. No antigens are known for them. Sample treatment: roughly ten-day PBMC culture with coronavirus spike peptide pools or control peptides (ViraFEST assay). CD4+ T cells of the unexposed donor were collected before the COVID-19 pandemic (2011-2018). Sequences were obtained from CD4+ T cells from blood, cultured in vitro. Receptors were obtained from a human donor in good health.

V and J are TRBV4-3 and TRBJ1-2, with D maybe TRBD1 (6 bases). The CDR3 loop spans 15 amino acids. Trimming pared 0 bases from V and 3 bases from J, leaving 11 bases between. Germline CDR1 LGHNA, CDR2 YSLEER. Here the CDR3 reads CASSQDAGADYGYTF. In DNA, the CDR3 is TGCGCCAGCAGCCAAGACGCAGGGGCTGACTATGGCTACACCTTC.

The CDR3 nucleotides are TGTGCCAGCAGCCAATGGAATCGTAGGCTGGAGACCCAGTACTTC. It encodes CASSQWNRRLETQYF. The gene calls are TRBV3-1 and TRBJ2-5; D is undetermined. Trimming stripped 2 bases from V and 5 bases from J, with 15 bases between. Germline values: CDR1 LGHDT, CDR2 YNNKEL (reference sequence). CDR3 length equals 15 residues.

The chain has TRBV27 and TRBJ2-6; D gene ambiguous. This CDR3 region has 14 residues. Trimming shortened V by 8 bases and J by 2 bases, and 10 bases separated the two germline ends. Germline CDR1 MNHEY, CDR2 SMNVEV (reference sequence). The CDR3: CASAGVAGANVLTF. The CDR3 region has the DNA TGTGCCAGCGCCGGAGTTGCTGGGGCCAACGTCCTGACTTTC.

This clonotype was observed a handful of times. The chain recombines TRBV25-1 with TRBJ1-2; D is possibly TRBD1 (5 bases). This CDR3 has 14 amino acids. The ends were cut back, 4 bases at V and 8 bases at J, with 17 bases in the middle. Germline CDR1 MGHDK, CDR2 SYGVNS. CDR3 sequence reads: CASSGGLVGGGYTF. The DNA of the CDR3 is TGTGCCAGCAGTGGGGGGTTGGTAGGAGGGGGCTACACCTTC.

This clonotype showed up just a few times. The CDR3 DNA sequence: TGTGCCAGCAGACCGGGACGTCTAGATGAAAAACTGTTTTTT. Protein product: CASRPGRLDEKLFF. This chain links TRBV27 with TRBJ1-4; D possibly corresponds to TRBD1 (5 bases). The germline V gene encodes CDR1 MNHEY and CDR2 SMNVEV (reference sequence). CDR3 length equals 14 residues. Trimming left V 6 bases short and J 6 bases short, with 14 bases between.

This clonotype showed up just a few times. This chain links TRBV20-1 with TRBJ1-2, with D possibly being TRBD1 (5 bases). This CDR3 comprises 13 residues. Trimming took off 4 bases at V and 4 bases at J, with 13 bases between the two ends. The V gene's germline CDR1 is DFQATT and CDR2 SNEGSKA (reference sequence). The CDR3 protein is CSAKSGFGYGYTF. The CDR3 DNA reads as TGCAGTGCTAAATCAGGGTTCGGCTATGGCTACACCTTC.

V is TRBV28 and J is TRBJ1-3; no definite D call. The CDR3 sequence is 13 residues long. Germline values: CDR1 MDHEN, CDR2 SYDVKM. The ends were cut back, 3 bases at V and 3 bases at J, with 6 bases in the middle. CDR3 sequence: CASSFQVGNTIYF. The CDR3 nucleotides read TGTGCCAGCAGTTTCCAGGTTGGAAACACCATATATTTT. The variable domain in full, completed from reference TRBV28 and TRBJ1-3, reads DVKVTQSSRYLVKRTGEKVFLECVQDMDHENMFWYRQDPGLGLRLIYFSYDVKMKEKGDIPEGYSVSREKKERFSLILESASTNQTSMYLCASSFQVGNTIYFGEGSWLTVV.

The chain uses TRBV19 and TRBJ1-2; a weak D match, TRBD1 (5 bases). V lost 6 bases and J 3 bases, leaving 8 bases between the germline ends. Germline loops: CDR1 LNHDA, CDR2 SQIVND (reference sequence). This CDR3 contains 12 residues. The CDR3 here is CASRGDHYGYTF. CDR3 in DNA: TGTGCCAGTAGGGGGGACCACTATGGCTACACCTTC. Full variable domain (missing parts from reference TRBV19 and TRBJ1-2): DGGITQSPKYLFRKEGQNVTLSCEQNLNHDAMYWYRQDPGQGLRLIYYSQIVNDFQKGDIAEGYSVSREKKESFPLTVTSAQKNPTAFYLCASRGDHYGYTFGSGTRLTVV.

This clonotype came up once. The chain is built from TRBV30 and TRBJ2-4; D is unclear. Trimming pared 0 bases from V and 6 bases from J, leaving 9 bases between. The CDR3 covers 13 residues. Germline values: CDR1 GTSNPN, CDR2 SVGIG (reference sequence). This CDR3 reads CAWSVPPGNIQYF. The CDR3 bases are TGTGCCTGGAGTGTACCGCCCGGAAACATTCAGTACTTC.

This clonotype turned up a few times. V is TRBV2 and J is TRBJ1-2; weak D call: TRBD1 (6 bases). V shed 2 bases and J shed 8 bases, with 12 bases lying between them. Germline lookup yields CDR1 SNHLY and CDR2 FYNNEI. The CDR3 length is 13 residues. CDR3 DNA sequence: TGTGCCAGCAGTGAATATCTAAGGGGGGGCTACACCTTC. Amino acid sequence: CASSEYLRGGYTF.

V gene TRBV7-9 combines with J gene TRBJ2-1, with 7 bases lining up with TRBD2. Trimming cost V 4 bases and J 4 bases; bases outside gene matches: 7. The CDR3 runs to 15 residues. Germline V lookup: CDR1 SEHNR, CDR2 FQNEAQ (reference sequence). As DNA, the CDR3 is TGTGCCAGCAGCTCGCTAGCGGAACGTTACAATGAGCAGTTCTTC. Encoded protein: CASSSLAERYNEQFF. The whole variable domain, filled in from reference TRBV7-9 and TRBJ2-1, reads DTGVSQNPRHKITKRGQNVTFRCDPISEHNRLYWYRQTLGQGPEFLTYFQNEAQLEKSRLLSDRFSAERPKGSFSTLEIQRTEQGDSAMYLCASSSLAERYNEQFFGPGTRLTVL.

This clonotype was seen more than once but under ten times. Here the CDR3 reads CATSRDRGSNEQFF. CDR3 nucleotides: TGTGCCACCAGCAGAGATAGGGGTTCCAATGAGCAGTTCTTC. The chain combines TRBV15 with TRBJ2-1; D might be TRBD1 (5 bases). Germline V lookup: CDR1 LNHNV, CDR2 YYDKDF (reference sequence). V dropped 0 bases and J dropped 6 bases, with 9 bases sitting between them. The CDR3 covers 14 residues.

CDR3: CASSKGDRLNTEAFF. CDR3 coding DNA: TGTGCCAGCAGCAAAGGGGACAGGTTAAACACTGAAGCTTTCTTT. V gene TRBV7-2 combines with J gene TRBJ1-1; 8 nucleotides line up with TRBD1. Per the germline V gene, CDR1 is SGHTA and CDR2 is FQGNSA. The V gene end was trimmed by 5 bases and the J gene end by 2 bases; junction bases not matched to a gene: 7. The CDR3 is 15 residues long.

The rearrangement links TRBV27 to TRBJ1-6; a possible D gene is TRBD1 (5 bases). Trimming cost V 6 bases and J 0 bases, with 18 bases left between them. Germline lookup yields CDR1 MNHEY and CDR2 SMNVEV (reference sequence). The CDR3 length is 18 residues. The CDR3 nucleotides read TGTGCCAGCAGACCCACGCGGGACGAGAGCTCCTATAATTCACCCCTCCACTTT. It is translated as CASRPTRDESSYNSPLHF.

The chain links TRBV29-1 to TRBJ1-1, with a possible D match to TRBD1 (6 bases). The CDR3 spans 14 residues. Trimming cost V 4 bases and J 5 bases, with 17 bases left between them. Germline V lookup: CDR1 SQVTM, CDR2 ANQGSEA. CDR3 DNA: TGCAGCGTTGGCCTTGAGGGGGGAACGACTGAAGCTTTCTTT. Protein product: CSVGLEGGTTEAFF.

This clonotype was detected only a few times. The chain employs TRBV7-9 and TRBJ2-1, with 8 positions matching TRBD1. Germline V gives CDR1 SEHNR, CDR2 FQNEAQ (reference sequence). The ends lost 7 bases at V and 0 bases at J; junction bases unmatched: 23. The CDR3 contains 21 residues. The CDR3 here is CASTLGSWVGQASGSYNEQFF. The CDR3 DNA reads TGTGCCAGCACCCTGGGCAGTTGGGTGGGACAGGCATCCGGCTCCTACAATGAGCAGTTCTTC.

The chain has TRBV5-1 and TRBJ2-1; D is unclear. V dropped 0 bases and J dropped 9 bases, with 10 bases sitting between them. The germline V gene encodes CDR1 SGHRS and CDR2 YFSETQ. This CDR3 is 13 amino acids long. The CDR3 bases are TGCGCCAGCAGCTTGGTATCGGTGGGTGAGCAGTTCTTC. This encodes CASSLVSVGEQFF. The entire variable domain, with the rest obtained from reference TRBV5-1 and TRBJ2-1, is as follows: KAGVTQTPRYLIKTRGQQVTLSCSPISGHRSVSWYQQTPGQGLQFLFEYFSETQRNKGNFPGRFSGRQFSNSRSEMNVSTLELGDSALYLCASSLVSVGEQFFGPGTRLTVL.

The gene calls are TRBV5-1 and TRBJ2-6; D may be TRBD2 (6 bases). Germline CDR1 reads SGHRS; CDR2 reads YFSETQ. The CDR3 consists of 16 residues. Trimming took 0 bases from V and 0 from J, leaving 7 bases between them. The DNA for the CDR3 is TGCGCCAGCAGCTTGGCCGGGAGCTCTGGGGCCAACGTCCTGACTTTC. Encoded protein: CASSLAGSSGANVLTF.

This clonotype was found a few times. This CDR3 is CSATKITGGSGELFF. The CDR3 DNA reads TGCAGTGCTACTAAAATAACAGGGGGATCGGGGGAGCTGTTTTTT. V and J are TRBV20-1 and TRBJ2-2, with 8 bases fitting TRBD1. The germline gives CDR1 DFQATT, CDR2 SNEGSKA (reference sequence). The CDR3 loop spans 15 amino acids. Trimming cost V 4 bases and J 8 bases; bases outside gene matches: 12.

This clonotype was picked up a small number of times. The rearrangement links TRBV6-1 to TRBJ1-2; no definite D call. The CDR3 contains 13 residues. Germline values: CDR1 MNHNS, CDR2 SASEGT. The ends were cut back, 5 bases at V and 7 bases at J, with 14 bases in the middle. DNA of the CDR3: TGTGCCAGCAGTCTAGTGCGGGGAGGTGGCTACACCTTC. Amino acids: CASSLVRGGGYTF.

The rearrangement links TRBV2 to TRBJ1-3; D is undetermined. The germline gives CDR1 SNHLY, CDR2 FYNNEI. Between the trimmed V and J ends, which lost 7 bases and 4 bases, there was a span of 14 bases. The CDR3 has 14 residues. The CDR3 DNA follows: TGTGCCAGCATTAGGGAAAACGGAGGAAACACCATATATTTT. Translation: CASIRENGGNTIYF.

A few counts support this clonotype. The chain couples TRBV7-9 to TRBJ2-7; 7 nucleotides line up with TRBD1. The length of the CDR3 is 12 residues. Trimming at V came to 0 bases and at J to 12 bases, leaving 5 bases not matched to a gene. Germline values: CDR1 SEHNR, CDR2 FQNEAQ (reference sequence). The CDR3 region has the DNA TGTGCCAGCAGCTTAGCCCGACAGGGTCTGTACTTC. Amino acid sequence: CASSLARQGLYF.

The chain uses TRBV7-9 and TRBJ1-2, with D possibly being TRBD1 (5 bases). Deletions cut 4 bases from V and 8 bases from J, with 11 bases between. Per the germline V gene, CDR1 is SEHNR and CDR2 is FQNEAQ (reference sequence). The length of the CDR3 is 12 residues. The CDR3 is CASSYGGRGYTF. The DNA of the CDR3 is TGTGCCAGCAGCTATGGGGGAAGGGGCTACACCTTC.

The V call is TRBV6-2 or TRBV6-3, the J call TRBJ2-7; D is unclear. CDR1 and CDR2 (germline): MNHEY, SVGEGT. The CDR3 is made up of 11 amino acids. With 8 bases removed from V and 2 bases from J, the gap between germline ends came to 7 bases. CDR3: CASGQTYEQYF. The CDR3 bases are TGTGCCAGCGGGCAGACCTACGAGCAGTACTTC.

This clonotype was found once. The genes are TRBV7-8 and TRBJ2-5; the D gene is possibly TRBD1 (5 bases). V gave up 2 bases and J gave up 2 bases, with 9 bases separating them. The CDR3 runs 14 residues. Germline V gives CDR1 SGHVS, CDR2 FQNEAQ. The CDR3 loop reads CASSLTRVQETQYF. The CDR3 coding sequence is TGTGCCAGCAGCTTAACCAGGGTACAAGAGACCCAGTACTTC. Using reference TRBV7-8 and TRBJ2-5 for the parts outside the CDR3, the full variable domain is GAGVSQSPRYKVAKRGQDVALRCDPISGHVSLFWYQQALGQGPEFLTYFQNEAQLDKSGLPSDRFFAERPEGSVSTLKIQRTQQEDSAVYLCASSLTRVQETQYFGPGTRLLVL.

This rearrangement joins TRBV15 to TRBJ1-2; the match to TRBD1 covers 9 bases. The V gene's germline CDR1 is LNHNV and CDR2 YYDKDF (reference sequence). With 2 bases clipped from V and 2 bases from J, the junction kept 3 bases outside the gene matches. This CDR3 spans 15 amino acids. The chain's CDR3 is CATSRRDRVNYGYTF. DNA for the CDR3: TGTGCCACCAGCAGAAGGGACAGGGTCAACTATGGCTACACCTTC.

CDR3 sequence: CASSYTGQDQPQHF. CDR3 in DNA: TGTGCCAGCAGTTACACGGGACAGGATCAGCCCCAGCATTTT. The chain couples TRBV6-5 to TRBJ1-5; 8 positions agree with TRBD1. The germline gives CDR1 MNHEY, CDR2 SVGAGI. V shed 2 bases, J shed 5 bases, and the junction held 2 bases outside the gene matches. This CDR3 has 14 amino acids.

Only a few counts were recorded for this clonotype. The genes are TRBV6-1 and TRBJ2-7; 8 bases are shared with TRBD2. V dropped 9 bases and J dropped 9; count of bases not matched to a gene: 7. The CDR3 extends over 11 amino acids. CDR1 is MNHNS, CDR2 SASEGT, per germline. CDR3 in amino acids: CASGAGGPQYF. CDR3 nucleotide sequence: TGTGCCAGTGGGGCGGGGGGCCCGCAGTACTTC.

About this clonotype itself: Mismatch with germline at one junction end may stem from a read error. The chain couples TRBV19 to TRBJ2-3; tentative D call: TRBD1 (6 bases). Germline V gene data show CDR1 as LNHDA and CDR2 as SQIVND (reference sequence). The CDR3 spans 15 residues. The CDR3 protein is CASARTETFTGTQYF. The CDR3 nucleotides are TGTGCCTCAGCCAGGACAGAGACTTTCACAGGTACGCAGTATTTT.